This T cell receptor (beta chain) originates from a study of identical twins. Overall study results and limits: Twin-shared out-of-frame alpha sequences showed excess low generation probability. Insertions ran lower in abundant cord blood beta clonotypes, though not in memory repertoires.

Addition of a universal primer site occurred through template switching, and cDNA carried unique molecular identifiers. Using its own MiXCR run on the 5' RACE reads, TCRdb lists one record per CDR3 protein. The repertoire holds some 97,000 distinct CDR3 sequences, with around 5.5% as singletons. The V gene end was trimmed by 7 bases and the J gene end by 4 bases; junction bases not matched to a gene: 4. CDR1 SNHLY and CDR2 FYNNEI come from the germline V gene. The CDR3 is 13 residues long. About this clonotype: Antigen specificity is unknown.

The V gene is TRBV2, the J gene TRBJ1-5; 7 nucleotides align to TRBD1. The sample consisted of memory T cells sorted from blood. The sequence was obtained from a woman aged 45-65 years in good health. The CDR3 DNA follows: TGTGCCAGCACGACAGGGACGAATCAGCCCCAGCATTTT. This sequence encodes CASTTGTNQPQHF.